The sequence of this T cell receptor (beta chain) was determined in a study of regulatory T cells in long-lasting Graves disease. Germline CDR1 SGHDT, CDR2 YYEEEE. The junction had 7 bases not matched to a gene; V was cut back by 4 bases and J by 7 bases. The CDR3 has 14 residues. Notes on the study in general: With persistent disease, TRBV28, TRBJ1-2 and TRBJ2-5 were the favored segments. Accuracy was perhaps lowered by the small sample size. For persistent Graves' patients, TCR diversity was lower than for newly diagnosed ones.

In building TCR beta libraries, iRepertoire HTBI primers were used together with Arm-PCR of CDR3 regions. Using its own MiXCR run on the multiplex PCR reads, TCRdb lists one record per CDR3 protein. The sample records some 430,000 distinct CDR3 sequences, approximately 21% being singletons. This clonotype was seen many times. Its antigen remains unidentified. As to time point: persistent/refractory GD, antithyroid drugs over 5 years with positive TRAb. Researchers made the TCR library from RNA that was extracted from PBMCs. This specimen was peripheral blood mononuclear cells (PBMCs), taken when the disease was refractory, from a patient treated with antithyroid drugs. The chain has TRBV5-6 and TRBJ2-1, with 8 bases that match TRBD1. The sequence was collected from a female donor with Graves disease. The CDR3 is CASSPWTGRNEQFF. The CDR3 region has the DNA TGTGCCAGCAGCCCGTGGACAGGGAGGAATGAGCAGTTCTTC.